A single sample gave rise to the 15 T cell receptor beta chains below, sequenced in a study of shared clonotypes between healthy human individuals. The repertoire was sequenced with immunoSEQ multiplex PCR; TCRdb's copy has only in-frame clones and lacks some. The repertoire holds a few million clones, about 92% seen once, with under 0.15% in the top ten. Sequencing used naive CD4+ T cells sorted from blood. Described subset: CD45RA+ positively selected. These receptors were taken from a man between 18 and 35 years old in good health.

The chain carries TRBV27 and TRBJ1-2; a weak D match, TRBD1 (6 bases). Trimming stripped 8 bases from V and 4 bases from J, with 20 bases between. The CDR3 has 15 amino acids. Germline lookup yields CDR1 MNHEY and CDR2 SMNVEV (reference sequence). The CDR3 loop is CASPYPGHSCYGYTF. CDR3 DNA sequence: TGTGCCAGCCCCTACCCGGGACATTCTTGCTATGGCTACACCTTC.

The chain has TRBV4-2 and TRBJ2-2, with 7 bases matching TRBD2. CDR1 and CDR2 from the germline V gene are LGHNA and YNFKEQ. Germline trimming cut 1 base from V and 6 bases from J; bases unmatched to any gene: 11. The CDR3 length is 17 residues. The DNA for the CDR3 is TGTGCCAGCAGCCAAGCCCCCAGCGGGGTCGTGGCCGGGGAGCTGTTTTTT. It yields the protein CASSQAPSGVVAGELFF.

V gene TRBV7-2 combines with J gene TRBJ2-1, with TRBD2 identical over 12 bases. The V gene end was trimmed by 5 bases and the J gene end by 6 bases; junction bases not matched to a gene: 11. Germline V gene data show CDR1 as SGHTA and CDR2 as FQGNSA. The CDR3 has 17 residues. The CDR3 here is CASSPRTSGNSFNEQFF. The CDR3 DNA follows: TGTGCCAGCAGCCCTCGGACTAGCGGGAACTCTTTCAATGAGCAGTTCTTC.

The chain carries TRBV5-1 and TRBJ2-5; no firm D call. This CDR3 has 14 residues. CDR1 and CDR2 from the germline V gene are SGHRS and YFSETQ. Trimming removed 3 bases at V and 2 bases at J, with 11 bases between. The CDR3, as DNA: TGCGCCAGCAGCTCGGAATGGGGACAAGAGACCCAGTACTTC. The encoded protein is CASSSEWGQETQYF.

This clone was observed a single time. The CDR3 sequence: CASTGGRNTGELFF. DNA of the CDR3: TGTGCCAGCACCGGGGGGCGGAACACCGGGGAGCTGTTTTTT. J is TRBJ2-2 and V is TRBV6-6; a weak D match, TRBD2 (7 bases). Trimming removed 7 bases from V and 1 base from J, with 10 bases in between. The CDR3 is made up of 14 amino acids. In germline, CDR1 is MNHNY, CDR2 SVGAGI (reference sequence).

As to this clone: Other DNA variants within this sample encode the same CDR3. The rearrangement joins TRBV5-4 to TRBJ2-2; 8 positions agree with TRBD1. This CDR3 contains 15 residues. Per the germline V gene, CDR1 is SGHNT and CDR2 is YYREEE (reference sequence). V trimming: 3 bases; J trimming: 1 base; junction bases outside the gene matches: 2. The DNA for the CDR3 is TGTGCCAGCAGCTCCGGGACAGGGAACACCGGGGAGCTGTTTTTT. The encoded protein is CASSSGTGNTGELFF.

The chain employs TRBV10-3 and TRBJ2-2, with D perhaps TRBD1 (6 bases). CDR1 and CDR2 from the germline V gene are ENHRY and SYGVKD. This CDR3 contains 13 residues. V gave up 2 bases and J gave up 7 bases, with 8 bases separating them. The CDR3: CAISEGGVGELFF. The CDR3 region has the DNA TGTGCCATCAGTGAGGGGGGCGTCGGGGAGCTGTTTTTT.

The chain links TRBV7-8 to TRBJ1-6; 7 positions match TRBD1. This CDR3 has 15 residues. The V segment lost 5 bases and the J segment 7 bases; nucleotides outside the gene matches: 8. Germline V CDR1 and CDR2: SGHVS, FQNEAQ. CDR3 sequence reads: CASSPSRDRNSPLHF. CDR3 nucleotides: TGTGCCAGCAGCCCTAGCCGGGACAGAAATTCACCCCTCCACTTT. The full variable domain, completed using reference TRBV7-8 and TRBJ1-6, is GAGVSQSPRYKVAKRGQDVALRCDPISGHVSLFWYQQALGQGPEFLTYFQNEAQLDKSGLPSDRFFAERPEGSVSTLKIQRTQQEDSAVYLCASSPSRDRNSPLHFGNGTRLTVT.

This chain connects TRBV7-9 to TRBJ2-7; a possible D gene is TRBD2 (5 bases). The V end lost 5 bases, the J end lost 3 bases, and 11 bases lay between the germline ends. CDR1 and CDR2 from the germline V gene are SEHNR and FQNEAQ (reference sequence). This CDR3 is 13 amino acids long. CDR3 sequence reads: CASSPTLDYEQYF. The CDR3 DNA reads TGTGCCAGCAGCCCAACACTAGACTACGAGCAGTACTTC.

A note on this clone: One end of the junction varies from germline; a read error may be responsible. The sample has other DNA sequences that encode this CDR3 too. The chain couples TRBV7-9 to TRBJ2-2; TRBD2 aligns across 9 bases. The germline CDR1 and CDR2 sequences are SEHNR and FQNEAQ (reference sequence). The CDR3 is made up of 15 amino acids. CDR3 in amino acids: CASSLAGVYTGELFF. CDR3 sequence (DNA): TGTGCCAGCAGTTTAGCGGGAGTGTACACCGGGGAGCTGTTTTTT. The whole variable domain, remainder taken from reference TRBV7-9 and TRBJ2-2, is DTGVSQNPRHKITKRGQNVTFRCDPISEHNRLYWYRQTLGQGPEFLTYFQNEAQLEKSRLLSDRFSAERPKGSFSTLEIQRTEQGDSAMYLCASSLAGVYTGELFFGEGSRLTVL.

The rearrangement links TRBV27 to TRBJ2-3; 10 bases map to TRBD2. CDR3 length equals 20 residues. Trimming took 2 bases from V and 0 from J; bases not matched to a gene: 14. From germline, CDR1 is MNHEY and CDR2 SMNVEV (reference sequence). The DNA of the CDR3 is TGTGCCAGCAGTTTAAAGGGTGGGGCTAGCGGGAGAGCCAGCACAGATACGCAGTATTTT. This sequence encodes CASSLKGGASGRASTDTQYF.

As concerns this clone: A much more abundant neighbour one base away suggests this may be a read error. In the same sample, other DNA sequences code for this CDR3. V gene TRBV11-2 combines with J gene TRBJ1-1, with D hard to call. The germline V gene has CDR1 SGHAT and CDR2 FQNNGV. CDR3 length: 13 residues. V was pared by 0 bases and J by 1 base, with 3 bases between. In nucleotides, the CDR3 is TGTGCCAGCAGCTTAGAGGGGAACACTGAAGCTTTCTTT. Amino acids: CASSLEGNTEAFF.

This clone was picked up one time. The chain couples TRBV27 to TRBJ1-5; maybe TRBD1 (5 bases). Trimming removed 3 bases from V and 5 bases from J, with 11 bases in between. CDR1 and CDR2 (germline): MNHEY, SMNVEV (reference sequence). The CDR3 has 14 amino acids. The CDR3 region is CASSFWGDDQPQHF. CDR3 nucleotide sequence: TGTGCCAGCAGTTTTTGGGGCGACGATCAGCCCCAGCATTTT.

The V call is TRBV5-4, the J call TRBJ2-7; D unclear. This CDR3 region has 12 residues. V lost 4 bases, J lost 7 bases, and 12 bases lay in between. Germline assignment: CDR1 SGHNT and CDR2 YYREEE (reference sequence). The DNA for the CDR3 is TGTGCCAGCAGCGCAGAAATGGGGGAGCAGTACTTC. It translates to CASSAEMGEQYF.

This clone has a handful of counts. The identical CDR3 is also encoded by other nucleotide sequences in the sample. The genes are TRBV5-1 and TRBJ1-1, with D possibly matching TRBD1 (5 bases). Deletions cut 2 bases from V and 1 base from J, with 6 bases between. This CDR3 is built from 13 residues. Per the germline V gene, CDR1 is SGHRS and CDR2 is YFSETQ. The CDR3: CASSFGGNTEAFF. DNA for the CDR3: TGCGCCAGCAGCTTCGGGGGGAACACTGAAGCTTTCTTT.